One sample yielded the 3 T cell receptor beta chains listed below, sequenced in a study of cytomegalovirus exposure and HLA in healthy donors. The assay was immunoSEQ multiplex PCR, and TCRdb's table has in-frame clones only and misses some. The repertoire includes 110,000 or so clones, around 95% of them detected once, and under 0.75% sits in the top ten. The specimen sequenced was PBMCs. The receptor set was obtained from a woman between 18 and 30 years old in good health and CMV-seronegative.

The chain employs TRBV29-1 and TRBJ2-3; perhaps TRBD2 as D (7 bases). Germline CDR1 is SQVTM and CDR2 is ANQGSEA. The V end lost 3 bases, the J end lost 1 base, and 14 bases lay between the germline ends. CDR3 length: 15 residues. In DNA form, the CDR3 reads TGCAGCGTTGATTCGGGGGGCATTGGCACAGATACGCAGTATTTT. It is translated as CSVDSGGIGTDTQYF.

This chain connects TRBV11-2 to TRBJ1-3, with a possible D match to TRBD1 (5 bases). Trimming stripped 3 bases from V and 4 bases from J, with 13 bases between. The germline gives CDR1 SGHAT, CDR2 FQNNGV. The CDR3 loop spans 15 amino acids. DNA of the CDR3: TGTGCCAGCAGCTTTGGGGGAGGATTGGGAAACACCATATATTTT. It yields the protein CASSFGGGLGNTIYF.

The chain is built from TRBV19 and TRBJ2-5, with D uncertain. CDR1 and CDR2 from the germline V gene are LNHDA and SQIVND (reference sequence). CDR3 size: 15 residues. V was shortened by 1 base and J by 4 bases, with 13 bases between the two germline ends. This CDR3 is CASSIAPGAAETQYF. The DNA of the CDR3 is TGTGCCAGTAGTATAGCCCCGGGTGCTGCAGAGACCCAGTACTTC.